This T cell receptor beta chain was observed in a study of blood T cell repertoires in COVID-19. V was cut by 1 base and J by 8 bases, with 20 bases left in between. The germline CDR1 and CDR2 sequences are SNHLY and FYNNEI. The CDR3 totals 17 residues. Sequencing was performed with immunoSEQ multiplex PCR; in TCRdb, only in-frame clones are kept and a portion is missing. This sample has 350,000 to 500,000 clones, with roughly 90% found just once. Sequencing used PBMCs or T cells enriched from blood (not recorded which). This sequence originates from a woman aged 18 to 35 who had been exposed to COVID-19. This sequence joins TRBV2 and TRBJ1-4; D remains ambiguous. The CDR3 sequence: CASSEGGIEGTGEKLFF. The CDR3 nucleotides read TGTGCCAGCAGTGAAGGGGGTATAGAGGGAACCGGCGAAAAACTGTTTTTT.